The source of this T cell receptor (beta chain) is a study of blood T cell repertoires in COVID-19. Study overall: The United States, Italy and Spain supplied acute and convalescent COVID-19 samples. The cDNA or gDNA used as material had been derived from T cells, B-cell-depleted T cells, or PBMCs.

V was clipped by 5 bases and J by 9 bases, with 19 bases between them. The CDR3 totals 14 residues. From germline, CDR1 is MNHEY and CDR2 SVGAGI. Original analysis: Nucleated cell counts were estimated from reference gene primer amplification. This table comes from immunoSEQ multiplex PCR, and its TCRdb copy is limited to in-frame clones, with some not included. The V and J calls and clone size are taken from that table; D and trimming were inferred from the DNA. Among fewer than 110,000 clones listed, roughly nine tenths were seen once. In its sample, this clone was seen once. The chain carries TRBV6-5 and TRBJ2-5, with D maybe TRBD2 (6 bases). The sequence derives from a man aged 50 to 59 with acute or convalescent COVID-19. Source material: peripheral blood. The CDR3 loop is CASSQDGGRLAQYF. CDR3 in DNA: TGTGCCAGCAGTCAGGACGGGGGAAGGTTGGCCCAGTACTTC.